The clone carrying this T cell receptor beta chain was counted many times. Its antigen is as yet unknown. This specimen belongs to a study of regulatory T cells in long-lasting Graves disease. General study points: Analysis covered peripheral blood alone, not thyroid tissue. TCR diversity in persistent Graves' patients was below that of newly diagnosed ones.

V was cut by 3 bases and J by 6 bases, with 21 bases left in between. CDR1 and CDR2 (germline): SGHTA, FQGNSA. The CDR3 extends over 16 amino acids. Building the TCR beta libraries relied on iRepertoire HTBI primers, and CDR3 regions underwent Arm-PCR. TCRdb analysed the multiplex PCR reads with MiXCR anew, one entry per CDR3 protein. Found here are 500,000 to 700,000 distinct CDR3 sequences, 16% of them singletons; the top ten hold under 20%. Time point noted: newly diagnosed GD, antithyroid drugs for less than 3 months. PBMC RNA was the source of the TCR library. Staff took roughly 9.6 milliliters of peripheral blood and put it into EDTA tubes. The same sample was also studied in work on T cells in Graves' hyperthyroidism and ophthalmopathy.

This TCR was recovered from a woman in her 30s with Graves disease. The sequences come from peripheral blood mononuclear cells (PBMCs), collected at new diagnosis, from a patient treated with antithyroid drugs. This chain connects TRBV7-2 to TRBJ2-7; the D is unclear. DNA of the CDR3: TGTGCCAGCAGCTTTTCAGGCGGTCCCCGATTGGGCGAGCAGTACTTC. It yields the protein CASSFSGGPRLGEQYF.